This record looks at one TCR beta chain sequence and its context. What it binds is not known. TCRdb passed the reads through MiXCR, listing each CDR3 protein once. The sample has approximately 500,000 distinct CDR3 sequences; around 10% are singletons. V shed 4 bases and J 0 bases; nucleotides not matched to a gene: 6. Germline lookup yields CDR1 DFQATT and CDR2 SNEGSKA (reference sequence). This CDR3 contains 14 residues. This record belongs to a study of T cell repertoires in cytomegalovirus infection. Whole-study context: CMV infection and matching HLA type were both indicated by public TCR beta signatures. Broader study findings: There were HLA-C-restricted CMV-specific TCR beta clonotypes dominating the ex vivo response. Carriers of CMV and the relevant HLA type were discriminated by public TCR beta frequency.

The receptor was isolated from a human donor in good health (CMV status not recorded). Some clones in this sample may be carry-over from other donors' samples. This sequence joins TRBV20-1 and TRBJ2-7, with 7 bases aligning to TRBD1. Sequenced sample: PBMCs. The CDR3 DNA reads TGCAGTGCTACCTTCCGGGACAGCTCCTACGAGCAGTACTTC. Its protein product is CSATFRDSSYEQYF.